The next 25 T cell receptor beta chains were all read from a single sample in a study of graft-versus-host responses after intestinal transplantation. Data came from immunoSEQ multiplex PCR; TCRdb stores just in-frame clones and leaves some out. The repertoire holds about 100,000 clones, roughly 87% seen once, with roughly 0.95% in the top ten. Their antigen targets remain unknown. The source was unstimulated CD4+ T cells sorted from spleen or lymph node cells, collected before transplant. The source of these receptors is a human donor who was the organ donor for an intestinal transplant.

The chain employs TRBV30 and TRBJ1-5; no definite D call. This CDR3 has 13 residues. In germline, CDR1 is GTSNPN, CDR2 SVGIG (reference sequence). V was cut by 2 bases and J by 5 bases, with 10 bases left in between. The CDR3 DNA reads TGTGCCTGGAGTCCTGACTCCTATCAGCCCCAGCATTTT. Protein: CAWSPDSYQPQHF. The variable domain in full, with the rest retrieved from reference TRBV30 and TRBJ1-5, is SQTIHQWPATLVQPVGSPLSLECTVEGTSNPNLYWYRQAAGRGLQLLFYSVGIGQISSEVPQNLSASRPQDRQFILSSKKLLLSDSGFYLCAWSPDSYQPQHFGDGTRLSIL.

V and J are TRBV6-6 and TRBJ2-7, with D unresolved. This CDR3 spans 14 amino acids. Trimming took 0 bases from V and 0 from J, leaving 6 bases between them. CDR1 MNHNY and CDR2 SVGAGI come from the germline V gene (reference sequence). CDR3 coding DNA: TGTGCCAGCAGTTACTCAGCAGTCTCCTACGAGCAGTACTTC. As protein: CASSYSAVSYEQYF.

This sequence joins TRBV7-6 and TRBJ1-1; D perhaps matches TRBD1 (6 bases). Germline loops: CDR1 SGHVS, CDR2 FNYEAQ. This CDR3 has 14 residues. The germline V and J ends were trimmed by 1 base and 2 bases, with 8 bases remaining between them. The CDR3 coding sequence is TGTGCCAGCAGCTTAGAGGGGGACAACACTGAAGCTTTCTTT. Its translation: CASSLEGDNTEAFF. Filled out from reference TRBV7-6 and TRBJ1-1, the complete variable domain reads GAGVSQSPRYKVTKRGQDVALRCDPISGHVSLYWYRQALGQGPEFLTYFNYEAQQDKSGLPNDRFSAERPEGSISTLTIQRTEQRDSAMYRCASSLEGDNTEAFFGQGTRLTVV.

A single count supports this clone. The chain couples TRBV25-1 to TRBJ2-2, with unresolved D. The CDR3 totals 11 residues. The germline V and J ends were trimmed by 10 bases and 6 bases, with 9 bases remaining between them. The V gene's germline CDR1 is MGHDK and CDR2 SYGVNS. Here the CDR3 DNA reads TGTGCCACGAAGGGCCCCGGGGAGCTGTTTTTT. Encoded protein: CATKGPGELFF.

The chain couples TRBV19 to TRBJ2-1, with TRBD2 matching 9 bases. The CDR3 loop spans 15 amino acids. The J segment lost 3 bases and the V segment lost 6 bases, leaving 6 bases of the junction unmatched. CDR1 is LNHDA and CDR2 is SQIVND in the germline V gene (reference sequence). The CDR3, as DNA: TGTGCCAGTAGGGCTAGCGGGGCCTACTACAATGAGCAGTTCTTC. The encoded protein is CASRASGAYYNEQFF.

The chain combines TRBV11-3 with TRBJ2-1; 9 positions agree with TRBD2. After removal of 5 bases from V and 4 bases from J, the junction contained 6 bases not matched to a gene. Germline V lookup: CDR1 SGHNT, CDR2 YENEEA. The CDR3 has 15 residues. CDR3 coding DNA: TGTGCCAGCAGCGAGGGCGGGGGGGCGTACAATGAGCAGTTCTTC. Its translation is CASSEGGGAYNEQFF. Full variable domain (rest looked up from reference TRBV11-3 and TRBJ2-1): EAGVVQSPRYKIIEKKQPVAFWCNPISGHNTLYWYLQNLGQGPELLIRYENEEAVDDSQLPKDRFSAERLKGVDSTLKIQPAELGDSAVYLCASSEGGGAYNEQFFGPGTRLTVL.

The rearrangement uses TRBV19 and TRBJ2-1, with D possibly matching TRBD2 (6 bases). Trimming took off 1 base at V and 9 bases at J, with 13 bases between the two ends. There are 14 residues in the CDR3. The V gene's germline CDR1 is LNHDA and CDR2 SQIVND (reference sequence). This CDR3 reads CASSIGGVGGEQFF. The CDR3 DNA reads as TGTGCCAGTAGTATAGGGGGAGTGGGGGGTGAGCAGTTCTTC. The complete variable domain, with remaining parts taken from reference TRBV19 and TRBJ2-1, reads DGGITQSPKYLFRKEGQNVTLSCEQNLNHDAMYWYRQDPGQGLRLIYYSQIVNDFQKGDIAEGYSVSREKKESFPLTVTSAQKNPTAFYLCASSIGGVGGEQFFGPGTRLTVL.

This clone was observed a handful of times. The chain uses TRBV10-3 and TRBJ1-2, with a weak D call TRBD1 (5 bases). In germline, CDR1 is ENHRY, CDR2 SYGVKD. V lost 7 bases and J lost 8, with 14 bases in between. The CDR3 consists of 12 residues. CDR3 region: CAINAGAGGYTF. The CDR3 bases are TGTGCCATCAATGCCGGGGCAGGCGGCTACACCTTC.

The sample holds one count of this clone. V usage is TRBV19 and J usage is TRBJ2-5; 7 nucleotides line up with TRBD1. V shed 4 bases, J shed 2 bases, and the junction held 4 bases outside the gene matches. CDR3 length: 14 residues. Germline V gene sequence: CDR1 LNHDA, CDR2 SQIVND (reference sequence). The CDR3 sequence is CASSRDSPQETQYF. CDR3 sequence (DNA): TGTGCCAGTAGTAGGGACAGTCCGCAAGAGACCCAGTACTTC.

V gene TRBV5-1 combines with J gene TRBJ2-2; perhaps TRBD2 as D (8 bases). This CDR3 has 16 amino acids. V was pared by 4 bases and J by 1 base, with 14 bases between. Looked up from germline, CDR1 is SGHRS and CDR2 is YFSETQ. As DNA, the CDR3 is TGCGCCAGCAGCCCGGGGGGGACAGTGAACACCGGGGAGCTGTTTTTT. Translated, it gives CASSPGGTVNTGELFF.

This chain links TRBV5-1 with TRBJ2-2; 9 bases line up with TRBD2. The CDR3 consists of 16 residues. After removal of 3 bases from V and 1 base from J, the junction contained 4 bases not matched to a gene. CDR1 is SGHRS, CDR2 YFSETQ, per germline. The CDR3 DNA follows: TGCGCCAGCAGCTACCTTAGCGGGGGGAACACCGGGGAGCTGTTTTTT. Encoded protein: CASSYLSGGNTGELFF.

V is TRBV7-2 and J is TRBJ2-5; 11 nucleotides line up with TRBD2. The CDR3 covers 14 residues. Germline V CDR1 and CDR2: SGHTA, FQGNSA. J gave up 9 bases and V 2 bases, and 5 bases lay outside the gene matches. The CDR3 sequence: CASSLRLAGGAQYF. In DNA, the CDR3 is TGTGCCAGCAGCTTAAGGCTAGCGGGGGGCGCCCAGTACTTC.

This chain joins TRBV5-6 and TRBJ1-4; no clear D. Trimming shortened V by 5 bases and J by 5 bases, and 13 bases separated the two germline ends. Germline CDR1 is SGHDT and CDR2 is YYEEEE. The CDR3 is 14 residues long. CDR3 in amino acids: CASSYLGENEKLFF. CDR3 DNA sequence: TGTGCCAGCAGTTATCTGGGTGAGAATGAAAAACTGTTTTTT.

This CDR3 reads CASSPGNSYEQYF. CDR3 in DNA: TGTGCCAGCTCACCCGGCAATAGCTACGAGCAGTACTTC. The chain links TRBV18 to TRBJ2-7; D not resolved. Germline assignment: CDR1 KGHSH and CDR2 LQKENI. With 3 bases removed from V and 3 bases from J, the gap between germline ends came to 9 bases. The CDR3 runs 13 residues.

This clone was picked up one time. V is TRBV6-6 and J is TRBJ2-3; TRBD2 matches at 8 bases. V lost 1 base to trimming and J lost 4 bases; unmatched junction nucleotides: 7. Germline V lookup: CDR1 MNHNY, CDR2 SVGAGI (reference sequence). The CDR3 sequence is 16 residues long. This CDR3 is CASSYYGTRGADTQYF. The CDR3 bases are TGTGCCAGCAGTTACTACGGGACTAGAGGTGCAGATACGCAGTATTTT.

The sample holds a few counts of this clone. The V call is TRBV7-9, the J call TRBJ1-6; tentative D call: TRBD1 (5 bases). The V end was cut by 6 bases, the J end by 9 bases, with 6 bases between. Germline-derived CDR1 and CDR2 are SEHNR and FQNEAQ (reference sequence). The CDR3 runs to 11 residues. The CDR3 DNA follows: TGTGCCAGCAGTGGGGGTTCACCCCTCCACTTT. It codes for CASSGGSPLHF.

The chain has TRBV20-1 and TRBJ2-7; unclear D gene. Germline CDR1 and CDR2: DFQATT and SNEGSKA (reference sequence). The CDR3 consists of 11 residues. Trimming removed 3 bases from V and 4 bases from J, with 7 bases in between. As DNA, the CDR3 is TGCAGTGCTAGCACCATTTACGAGCAGTACTTC. Encoded protein: CSASTIYEQYF.

This rearrangement joins TRBV11-2 to TRBJ1-1; D gene unclear. The CDR3 loop spans 14 amino acids. Trimming removed 5 bases at V and 4 bases at J, with 14 bases between. CDR1 and CDR2 (germline): SGHAT, FQNNGV. CDR3 in amino acids: CASSPKFWVTEAFF. CDR3 DNA: TGTGCCAGCAGCCCCAAGTTTTGGGTCACTGAAGCTTTCTTT.

This chain links TRBV10-3 with TRBJ1-2; 10 bases align to TRBD1. The germline V gene has CDR1 ENHRY and CDR2 SYGVKD. Germline trimming cut 6 bases from V and 2 bases from J; bases unmatched to any gene: 3. The CDR3 extends over 14 amino acids. DNA of the CDR3: TGTGCCATCAGAGGACAGGGGGGCAACTATGGCTACACCTTC. It specifies CAIRGQGGNYGYTF.

V is TRBV5-1 and J is TRBJ2-7; weak D call: TRBD2 (6 bases). The germline V gene has CDR1 SGHRS and CDR2 YFSETQ. The CDR3 extends over 14 amino acids. V lost 4 bases, J lost 3 bases, and 14 bases lay in between. The CDR3 loop reads CASSITTGDYEQYF. In nucleotides, the CDR3 is TGCGCCAGCAGCATTACTACGGGGGACTACGAGCAGTACTTC.

V and J are TRBV18 and TRBJ1-5; D remains unclear. The germline V and J ends were trimmed by 2 bases and 4 bases, with 9 bases remaining between them. The germline CDR1 and CDR2 sequences are KGHSH and LQKENI. The CDR3 contains 14 residues. The DNA for the CDR3 is TGTGCCAGCTCACCATACGGGCGGAATCAGCCCCAGCATTTT. It encodes CASSPYGRNQPQHF.

This chain connects TRBV28 to TRBJ2-3; D is uncertain. The germline V and J ends were trimmed by 5 bases and 3 bases, with 9 bases remaining between them. Germline V CDR1 and CDR2: MDHEN, SYDVKM. This CDR3 is 13 amino acids long. The CDR3 is CASSPRMTDTQYF. The DNA of the CDR3 is TGTGCCAGCAGTCCTCGTATGACAGATACGCAGTATTTT. Using reference TRBV28 and TRBJ2-3 for the parts outside the CDR3, the full variable domain is DVKVTQSSRYLVKRTGEKVFLECVQDMDHENMFWYRQDPGLGLRLIYFSYDVKMKEKGDIPEGYSVSREKKERFSLILESASTNQTSMYLCASSPRMTDTQYFGPGTRLTVL.

The rearrangement uses TRBV5-1 and TRBJ2-3; 15 nucleotides match TRBD2. The length of the CDR3 is 19 residues. CDR1 SGHRS and CDR2 YFSETQ come from the germline V gene. V lost 4 bases to trimming and J lost 4 bases; unmatched junction nucleotides: 13. CDR3 residues: CASSQQPGLAGGPADTQYF. The CDR3 bases are TGCGCCAGCAGCCAGCAACCGGGACTAGCGGGGGGCCCCGCAGATACGCAGTATTTT.

The chain is built from TRBV6-5 and TRBJ2-3, with 8 nucleotides matching TRBD1. There are 14 residues in the CDR3. Trimming removed 6 bases from V and 3 bases from J; junction bases left unmatched: 5. Germline assignment: CDR1 MNHEY and CDR2 SVGAGI. The CDR3 DNA reads as TGTGCCAGCAGGAAGACAGGGGTAACAGATACGCAGTATTTT. Its protein is CASRKTGVTDTQYF.

The chain carries TRBV30 and TRBJ1-2, with D unclear. The CDR3 is 14 amino acids. Trimming stripped 0 bases from V and 3 bases from J, with 11 bases between. Germline V gene sequence: CDR1 GTSNPN, CDR2 SVGIG (reference sequence). CDR3 amino acids: CAWSVGVTYYGYTF. The CDR3 nucleotides are TGTGCCTGGAGTGTAGGTGTGACGTACTATGGCTACACCTTC.